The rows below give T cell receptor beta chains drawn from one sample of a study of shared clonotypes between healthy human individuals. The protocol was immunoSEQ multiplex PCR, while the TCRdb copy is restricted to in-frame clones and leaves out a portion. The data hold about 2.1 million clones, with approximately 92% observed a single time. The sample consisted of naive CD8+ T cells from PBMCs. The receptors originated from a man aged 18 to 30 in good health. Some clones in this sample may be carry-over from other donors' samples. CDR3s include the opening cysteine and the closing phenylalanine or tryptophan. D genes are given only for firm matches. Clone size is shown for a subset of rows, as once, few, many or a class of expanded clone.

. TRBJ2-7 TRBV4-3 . TGCGCCAGCAGCCAAGAGGGGGGGCGAGGGTCCTACGAGCAGTACTTC CASSQEGGRGSYEQYF
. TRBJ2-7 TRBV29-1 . TGCAGCGTCAACCGGGACGGGTCCTACGAGCAGTACTTC CSVNRDGSYEQYF
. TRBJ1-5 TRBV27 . TGTGCCAGCAGCCATCGGGACCCAAGAATGGGCAATCAGCCCCAGCATTTT CASSHRDPRMGNQPQHF
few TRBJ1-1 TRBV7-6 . TGTGCCAGCAGCTCTCGGATGAACACTGAAGCTTTCTTT CASSSRMNTEAFF
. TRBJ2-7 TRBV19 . TGTGCCAGTTCTGGGGATTATCTCGAGCAGTACTTC CASSGDYLEQYF
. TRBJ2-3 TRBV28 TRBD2 TGTGCCAGCAGTTTGGTCGGGAGGGCCTTAGATACGCAGTATTTT CASSLVGRALDTQYF
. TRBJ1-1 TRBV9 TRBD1 TGTGCCAGCAGTTTGACAGGGGTGGGGACTGAAGCTTTCTTT CASSLTGVGTEAFF
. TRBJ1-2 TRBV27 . TGTGCCAGCAGTTTGTCGTGGAATGCTAACTATGGCTACACCTTC CASSLSWNANYGYTF
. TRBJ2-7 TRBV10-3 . TGTGCCACAGCTGAGACGGGGTCCCGATACGAGCAGTACTTC CATAETGSRYEQYF
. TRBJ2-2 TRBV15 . TGTGCCACCAGCCTCAGAGGGGCACCCGGGGAGCTGTTTTTT CATSLRGAPGELFF
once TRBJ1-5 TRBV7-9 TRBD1 TGTGCCAGTGGGACAGGGAGCAATCAGCCCCAGCATTTT CASGTGSNQPQHF
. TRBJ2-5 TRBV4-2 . TGTGCCAGCAGCCAAGAGCCCTACCCTGGTGAGACCCAGTACTTC CASSQEPYPGETQYF
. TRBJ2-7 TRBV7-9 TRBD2 TGTGCCAGCAGCGCGGGGGTATCAAGGCTATGGGAGCAGTACTTC CASSAGVSRLWEQYF
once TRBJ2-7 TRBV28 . TGTGCCAGCAGTTTACGACCCCCCTCTGAAAGGGAGCAGTACTTC CASSLRPPSEREQYF
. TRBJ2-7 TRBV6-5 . TGTGCCAGCAGTTATGGGGGCATTGTCTACGAGCAGTACTTC CASSYGGIVYEQYF
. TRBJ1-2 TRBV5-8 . TGTGCCAGCAGCTTCAGGCACTCTAACTATGGCTACACCTTC CASSFRHSNYGYTF
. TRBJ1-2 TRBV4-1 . TGCGCCAGCAGCCAAGATCGGGGGCAAGGCTATGGCTACACCTTC CASSQDRGQGYGYTF
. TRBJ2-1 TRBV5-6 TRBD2 TGTGCCAGCAGCCCGCAATCGGCGGGAGGATTTAGTGAGCAGTTCTTC CASSPQSAGGFSEQFF
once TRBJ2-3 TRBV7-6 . TGTGCCAGCAGCGAGACAGTGCCGGGCACAGATACGCAGTATTTT CASSETVPGTDTQYF
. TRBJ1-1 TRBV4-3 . TGCGCCAGCAGCCAAGATGAGGAGGGGCGTACTGAAGCTTTCTTT CASSQDEEGRTEAFF
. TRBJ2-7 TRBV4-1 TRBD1 TGCGCCAGCAGCCAACCCGTGTTAGGGGGCACCTACGAGCAGTACTTC CASSQPVLGGTYEQYF
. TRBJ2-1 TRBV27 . TGTGCCAGCAGTCCTAGAGGGATCTACAATGAGCAGTTCTTC CASSPRGIYNEQFF
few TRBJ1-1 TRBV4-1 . TGCGCCAGCAGCCAAGATCTCCCAGCTGAAGCTTTCTTT CASSQDLPAEAFF
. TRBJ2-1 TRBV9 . TGTGCCAGCAGCAGGGGTTTTGAGCAGTTCTTC CASSRGFEQFF
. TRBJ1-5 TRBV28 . TGTGCCAGCAGACCACAAACCCATCAGCCCCAGCATTTT CASRPQTHQPQHF
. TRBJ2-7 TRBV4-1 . TGCGCCAGCAGCCCTACCTCCCTCAGGGACTCCTACGAGCAGTACTTC CASSPTSLRDSYEQYF